This T cell receptor (beta chain) comes out of a study of T cell changes during pregnancy in multiple sclerosis. The protocol was immunoSEQ multiplex PCR, while the TCRdb copy is restricted to in-frame clones and leaves out a portion. The sample contains tens of thousands of clones, approximately 90% of which appear only once. This CDR3 comprises 15 residues. CDR1 is GTSNPN, CDR2 SVGIG, per germline (reference sequence). Trimming took 2 bases from V and 6 from J; bases not matched to a gene: 8. The rearrangement joins TRBV30 to TRBJ2-2; 8 bases line up with TRBD2. The clonotype comes from a female donor with multiple sclerosis, enrolled in a pregnancy study. Sample: peripheral blood, taken before pregnancy. CDR3 DNA: TGTGCCTGGAGTTTAGGGTACGGGAGGGCCGGGGAGCTGTTTTTT. Residues: CAWSLGYGRAGELFF.